These T cell receptor beta chains were read from a single sample in a study of vaccination and CD4 T cells after COVID-19. Each CDR3 protein gets one entry after TCRdb re-called the PCR reads with MiXCR. The sample includes about 14,000 distinct CDR3 sequences, approximately 52% of them seen just once. No cognate antigen is known for these TCRs. Sequencing input: CD4+ T cells from blood, cultured in vitro. All receptors come from a human donor who had recovered from COVID-19. Both conserved end residues are part of each CDR3. The D gene is left open where the match is weak. Size is stated for part of the rows, as once, few or many counts, or as a class when the clone is expanded.

>TRBJ2-7|TRBV6-2/TRBV6-3|.|.
CASSYGGHYEQYF
TGTGCCAGCAGTTACGGCGGTCACTACGAGCAGTACTTC
>TRBJ1-2|TRBV7-9|.|few
CASSSTGSPGYTF
TGTGCCAGCAGCTCCACGGGCAGCCCGGGCTACACCTTC
>TRBJ1-6|TRBV6-1|.|.
CASSGTYPYNSPLHF
TGTGCCAGCAGCGGTACTTATCCCTATAATTCACCCCTCCACTTT
>TRBJ2-6|TRBV30|.|.
CAWSVFPPSISGANVLTF
TGTGCCTGGAGTGTATTCCCCCCGTCTATCTCTGGGGCCAACGTCCTGACTTTC
>TRBJ2-3|TRBV7-2|TRBD1|few
CASREGQYTDTQYF
TGTGCCAGCAGAGAGGGACAGTACACAGATACGCAGTATTTT
>TRBJ2-3|TRBV6-5|.|.
CASSYDWGTDTQYF
TGTGCCAGCAGTTACGACTGGGGCACAGATACGCAGTATTTT
>TRBJ2-7|TRBV15|TRBD1|.
CATSSSTGDEQYF
TGTGCCACCAGCAGCTCAACAGGGGACGAGCAGTACTTC
>TRBJ2-7|TRBV18|.|.
CASSPSYGSYEQYF
TGTGCCAGCTCACCAAGTTATGGCTCCTACGAGCAGTACTTC
>TRBJ1-1|TRBV18|.|once
CASSPFTAGSAEAFF
TGTGCCAGCTCACCATTCACGGCGGGGAGTGCTGAAGCTTTCTTT
>TRBJ1-2|TRBV10-3|TRBD1|.
CAITQDRGDGYTF
TGTGCCATCACCCAAGACAGGGGAGACGGCTACACCTTC
>TRBJ2-1|TRBV15|.|few
CATSRQGPGYNEQFF
TGTGCCACCAGCAGACAGGGCCCGGGGTACAATGAGCAGTTCTTC
>TRBJ1-6|TRBV6-5|TRBD1|.
CASSYRGTANNSPLHF
TGTGCCAGCAGTTACCGTGGGACAGCGAACAATTCACCCCTCCACTTT
>TRBJ2-5|TRBV6-1|.|few
CASSQNSAQYF
TGTGCCAGCAGTCAGAATTCGGCCCAGTACTTC
>TRBJ1-1|TRBV7-3|.|few
CASSSQKNTEAFF
TGTGCCAGCAGCTCACAGAAAAACACTGAAGCTTTCTTT
>TRBJ1-1|TRBV14|TRBD1|few
CASSQESFRGDTEAFF
TGTGCCAGCAGCCAAGAATCCTTCAGGGGGGACACTGAAGCTTTCTTT
>TRBJ2-7|TRBV7-2|TRBD2|.
CASSSLPGAGPSYEQYF
TGTGCCAGCAGCTCTCTTCCAGGAGCGGGGCCTTCCTACGAGCAGTACTTC
>TRBJ2-2|TRBV20-1|.|.
CSARPGPNTGELFF
TGCAGTGCTAGACCGGGACCCAACACCGGGGAGCTGTTTTTT
>TRBJ1-1|TRBV2|.|once
CASLRLTSAEAFF
TGTGCCAGCCTAAGACTGACAAGCGCTGAAGCTTTCTTT
>TRBJ2-2|TRBV12-3/TRBV12-4|.|.
CASSLASGVNTGELFF
TGTGCCAGCAGTTTAGCTAGCGGCGTGAACACCGGGGAGCTGTTTTTT
>TRBJ2-3|TRBV11-3|TRBD1|.
CASSSSGTGKTDTQYF
TGTGCCAGCAGCTCCTCCGGGACAGGGAAAACAGATACGCAGTATTTT
>TRBJ1-1|TRBV5-1|TRBD1|.
CASSPKGTVALSEAFF
TGCGCCAGCAGCCCAAAAGGGACAGTAGCATTGAGTGAAGCTTTCTTT
>TRBJ1-2|TRBV12-3/TRBV12-4|TRBD1|few
CASSQTGFGYTF
TGTGCCAGCAGCCAGACAGGGTTTGGCTACACCTTC
>TRBJ1-1|TRBV6-5|.|.
CASSYLMKGEAFF
TGTGCCAGCAGTTACTTGATGAAGGGTGAAGCTTTCTTT
>TRBJ1-6|TRBV14|.|.
CASSRQFGSRLENSPLHF
TGTGCCAGCAGCCGCCAGTTCGGGTCCCGACTCGAGAATTCACCCCTCCACTTT
>TRBJ2-3|TRBV30|.|.
CAWSVRRTDTQYF
TGTGCCTGGAGTGTACGTCGCACAGATACGCAGTATTTT
>TRBJ1-1|TRBV2|TRBD1|.
CASSEGTGRNTEAFF
TGTGCCAGCAGTGAAGGGACAGGGAGGAACACTGAAGCTTTCTTT
>TRBJ1-1|TRBV4-1|TRBD1|medium-sized
CASSQDRTGRSTEAFF
TGCGCCAGCAGCCAAGATCGGACAGGGCGGAGCACTGAAGCTTTCTTT
>TRBJ1-2|TRBV30|.|few
CAWSRGRDYGYTF
TGTGCCTGGAGTCGGGGGCGCGACTATGGCTACACCTTC
>TRBJ1-6|TRBV7-3|TRBD1|few
CASSLRQGASPLHF
TGTGCCAGCAGCTTAAGGCAGGGGGCTTCACCCCTCCACTTT
>TRBJ2-2|TRBV20-1|.|few
CSARDPADYTGELFF
TGCAGTGCTAGAGACCCAGCCGACTACACCGGGGAGCTGTTTTTT
>TRBJ1-6|TRBV20-1|.|few
CSARDPGQGSNSPLHF
TGCAGTGCTAGAGATCCAGGGCAGGGTTCTAATTCACCCCTCCACTTT
>TRBJ2-3|TRBV12-3/TRBV12-4|TRBD2|.
CASSSPSGTTDTQYF
TGTGCCAGCAGTTCCCCTAGCGGGACCACAGATACGCAGTATTTT
>TRBJ2-7|TRBV5-4|.|.
CASSASGSGWSYEQYF
TGTGCCAGCAGCGCGAGCGGGTCAGGGTGGTCCTACGAGCAGTACTTC
>TRBJ2-7|TRBV20-1|.|.
CSAAPRSYEQYF
TGCAGTGCCGCCCCTCGGTCCTACGAGCAGTACTTC
>TRBJ1-1|TRBV5-1|.|.
CASSRTDFVGTEAFF
TGCGCCAGCAGCCGGACGGACTTTGTCGGCACTGAAGCTTTCTTT
>TRBJ2-6|TRBV20-1|.|.
CSARVPGRLPGANVLTF
TGCAGTGCTAGAGTGCCAGGCAGGTTGCCTGGGGCCAACGTCCTGACTTTC
>TRBJ2-7|TRBV11-2|TRBD1|.
CASSPDRGGSEQYF
TGTGCCAGCAGCCCGGACAGGGGGGGGAGCGAGCAGTACTTC
>TRBJ1-5|TRBV10-3|.|.
CAISDGPKQPQHF
TGTGCCATCAGTGACGGGCCTAAACAGCCCCAGCATTTT
>TRBJ1-5|TRBV20-1|TRBD1|few
CSAHKTGTGVGQPQHF
TGCAGTGCTCACAAGACCGGGACAGGGGTCGGTCAGCCCCAGCATTTT
>TRBJ1-1|TRBV6-2/TRBV6-3|.|.
CASSYAVRTEAFF
TGTGCCAGCAGTTACGCGGTTAGGACTGAAGCTTTCTTT
>TRBJ1-5|TRBV6-2/TRBV6-3|.|large
CASSSWGDQPQHF
TGTGCCAGCAGTTCATGGGGGGATCAGCCCCAGCATTTT
>TRBJ1-2|TRBV20-1|.|.
CSLGSGVVKNYGYTF
TGCAGCCTTGGGTCAGGGGTGGTGAAAAACTATGGCTACACCTTC
>TRBJ2-2|TRBV6-9|TRBD2|once
CASSPKKQTSVNSGSVTGELFF
TGTGCCAGCAGCCCCAAAAAACAGACTAGCGTGAACTCTGGGTCGGTGACCGGGGAGCTGTTTTTT
>TRBJ1-5|TRBV2|.|.
CASSAGTRRNQPQHF
TGTGCCAGCAGTGCTGGGACAAGGCGCAATCAGCCCCAGCATTTT
>TRBJ1-5|TRBV4-3|.|few
CASSQAVRVNQPQHF
TGCGCCAGCAGCCAAGCGGTACGGGTCAATCAGCCCCAGCATTTT
>TRBJ2-7|TRBV20-1|.|.
CSARPPRGRWEQYF
TGCAGTGCTAGGCCGCCTAGGGGTCGATGGGAGCAGTACTTC
>TRBJ2-2|TRBV7-8|.|few
CASTSNRVFTGELFF
TGTGCCAGCACCTCCAACAGGGTTTTTACCGGGGAGCTGTTTTTT
>TRBJ2-2|TRBV6-1|.|.
CASSQGNGELFF
TGTGCCAGCAGTCAGGGTAACGGGGAGCTGTTTTTT
>TRBJ1-1|TRBV7-8|.|.
CASSLALKARAVGTEAFF
TGTGCCAGCAGCTTAGCGCTAAAAGCTAGGGCCGTGGGCACTGAAGCTTTCTTT
>TRBJ2-2|TRBV6-5|.|once
CASSYSGTDTGELFF
TGTGCCAGCAGTTACTCGGGGACGGACACCGGGGAGCTGTTTTTT